What follows is one TCR beta chain and its context. The antigen is undetermined. This specimen comes from a study of Siglec-9 on CD8 T cells in melanoma. General observations from the study: An effector memory CD8+ subset marked by Siglec-9 reportedly appeared to gather in melanoma.

Assay used: immunoSEQ multiplex PCR; TCRdb lists only in-frame clones, some missing. Of 25,000 to 35,000 clones listed, roughly 78% were seen once; the top ten hold 5.8%. This clonotype was sampled from a human donor in good health. The sequencing input was Siglec-9- CD8+ T cells sorted from blood.

Here the CDR3 DNA reads TGTGCCAGCATTCTGGTAAAGGGGGGTGAGGAGCAGTTCTTC. It translates to CASILVKGGEEQFF. This chain joins TRBV2 and TRBJ2-1, with D tentatively TRBD1 or TRBD2 (6 bases each). Germline CDR1 reads SNHLY; CDR2 reads FYNNEI. V was shortened by 7 bases and J by 10 bases, with 20 bases between the two germline ends. The CDR3 sequence is 14 residues long. The entire variable domain, with the rest obtained from reference TRBV2 and TRBJ2-1, is as follows: EPEVTQTPSHQVTQMGQEVILRCVPISNHLYFYWYRQILGQKVEFLVSFYNNEISEKSEIFDDQFSVERPDGSNFTLKIRSTKLEDSAMYFCASILVKGGEEQFFGPGTRLTVL.